One sample yielded the 24 T cell receptor beta chains listed below, sequenced in a study of early T cells in non-severe SARS-CoV-2 infection. A single record per CDR3 protein comes from TCRdb applying MiXCR to the 5' RACE reads. In the table there are about 81,000 distinct CDR3 sequences, more than 5% of which are singletons. Material: whole blood. The origin of the receptors is an adult who was a healthcare worker with PCR-confirmed SARS-CoV-2 infection or an uninfected control (not recorded which).

This clonotype was found a few times. The V gene is TRBV7-8, the J gene TRBJ2-2; 13 bases align to TRBD2. V dropped 5 bases and J dropped 4; count of bases not matched to a gene: 10. CDR1 is SGHVS and CDR2 is FQNEAQ in the germline V gene. CDR3 length: 18 amino acids. The CDR3 is CASSPPGLAGRGTGELFF. For the CDR3, the DNA is TGTGCCAGCAGCCCGCCGGGACTAGCGGGGCGCGGCACCGGGGAGCTGTTTTTT.

This clonotype was observed many times. The chain recombines TRBV2 with TRBJ2-5, with 9 bases fitting TRBD1. V lost 2 bases, J lost 4 bases, and 5 bases stayed unmatched. CDR3 length equals 15 residues. Germline CDR1 and CDR2: SNHLY and FYNNEI. DNA of the CDR3: TGTGCCAGCAGTGAACATGGACAGGGGTTAGAGACCCAGTACTTC. Translated, it gives CASSEHGQGLETQYF.

In its sample, this clonotype was seen a few times. This chain connects TRBV7-6 to TRBJ2-7, with 8 bases lining up with TRBD2. The CDR3 covers 17 residues. The germline V gene encodes CDR1 SGHVS and CDR2 FNYEAQ. Losses at the gene ends were 5 bases for V and 6 bases for J; bases not matched to a gene: 18. The CDR3 protein is CASSLSLGSGVLGEQYF. For the CDR3, the DNA is TGTGCCAGCAGCCTGTCGCTGGGTAGCGGGGTATTAGGCGAGCAGTACTTC.

This clonotype was counted between two and nine times. The V call is TRBV11-3, the J call TRBJ2-2, with D perhaps TRBD1 (6 bases). The V gene's germline CDR1 is SGHNT and CDR2 YENEEA. Trimming cost V 0 bases and J 6 bases, with 8 bases left between them. The CDR3 sequence is 14 residues long. The CDR3 DNA sequence: TGTGCCAGCAGCTTAGAACAGGGCGCCGGGGAGCTGTTTTTT. Translation gives CASSLEQGAGELFF.

This clonotype was counted only a few times. The chain combines TRBV7-2 with TRBJ2-2, with a possible D match to TRBD2 (6 bases). With 4 bases removed from V and 7 bases from J, the gap between germline ends came to 10 bases. Germline CDR1 SGHTA, CDR2 FQGNSA. The CDR3 extends over 13 amino acids. The CDR3: CASSSPGGGELFF. The CDR3, as DNA: TGTGCCAGCAGCTCGCCCGGGGGCGGGGAGCTGTTTTTT. The full variable domain, completed using reference TRBV7-2 and TRBJ2-2, is GAGVSQSPSNKVTEKGKDVELRCDPISGHTALYWYRQSLGQGLEFLIYFQGNSAPDKSGLPSDRFSAERTGGSVSTLTIQRTQQEDSAVYLCASSSPGGGELFFGEGSRLTVL.

This clonotype was picked up many times. The gene calls are TRBV7-2 and TRBJ2-3, with a possible D match to TRBD2 (5 bases). CDR3 size: 16 residues. CDR1 is SGHTA, CDR2 FQGNSA, per germline. V lost 1 base and J 2 bases, leaving 13 bases between the germline ends. The CDR3 DNA follows: TGTGCCAGCAGCTTAGGAGGGCGGGCGGCCACAGATACGCAGTATTTT. Translation: CASSLGGRAATDTQYF.

This clonotype was detected many times. The chain links TRBV20-1 to TRBJ1-6; unclear D gene. This CDR3 comprises 15 residues. In germline, CDR1 is DFQATT, CDR2 SNEGSKA (reference sequence). The V end lost 3 bases, the J end lost 0 bases, and 9 bases lay between the germline ends. This CDR3 is CSARASFSYNSPLHF. The CDR3 coding sequence is TGCAGTGCTAGGGCCTCATTCTCCTATAATTCACCCCTCCACTTT.

There are a few counts of this clonotype. This sequence joins TRBV7-9 and TRBJ2-7, with 12 nucleotides matching TRBD1. The CDR3 is 15 amino acids. The J segment lost 5 bases and the V segment lost 3 bases, leaving 5 bases of the junction unmatched. Germline V gene data show CDR1 as SEHNR and CDR2 as FQNEAQ (reference sequence). CDR3 nucleotide sequence: TGTGCCAGCAGCTTGGGACAGGGGGCGGGGAACGAGCAGTACTTC. It is translated as CASSLGQGAGNEQYF.

In this sample, this clonotype turned up many times. V usage is TRBV4-3 and J usage is TRBJ2-6; D gene unclear. The CDR3 consists of 15 residues. The germline V and J ends were trimmed by 5 bases and 2 bases, with 10 bases remaining between them. The V gene's germline CDR1 is LGHNA and CDR2 YSLEER. CDR3 sequence reads: CASSDHSPGANVLTF. The CDR3 nucleotides read TGCGCCAGCAGCGATCACAGCCCTGGGGCCAACGTCCTGACTTTC.

This clonotype was counted only a few times. The rearrangement joins TRBV28 to TRBJ1-1; D gene uncertain. Trimming pared 8 bases from V and 6 bases from J, leaving 16 bases between. From germline, CDR1 is MDHEN and CDR2 SYDVKM. The CDR3 is 13 amino acids. The CDR3 DNA follows: TGTGCCAGCGAGACCTCGTTCGGCTCTGAAGCTTTCTTT. It codes for CASETSFGSEAFF.

This clonotype appeared many times. The V call is TRBV9, the J call TRBJ1-1; tentatively, D is TRBD1 (6 bases). Per the germline V gene, CDR1 is SGDLS and CDR2 is YYNGEE. V was trimmed by 1 base and J by 8 bases, leaving 12 bases between them. CDR3 length: 13 residues. DNA for the CDR3: TGTGCCAGCAGCGTACTCGACAGGCCAGAAGCTTTCTTT. Translation gives CASSVLDRPEAFF.

The chain is built from TRBV4-2 and TRBJ1-6; D gene ambiguous. Trimming took off 0 bases at V and 7 bases at J, with 7 bases between the two ends. This CDR3 contains 14 residues. CDR1 LGHNA and CDR2 YNFKEQ come from the germline V gene. The CDR3 bases are TGTGCCAGCAGCCAAGAAAGTGGGAATTCACCCCTCCACTTT. This translates into CASSQESGNSPLHF.

J is TRBJ1-5 and V is TRBV12-3 or TRBV12-4, with unresolved D. Trimming pared 6 bases from V and 3 bases from J, leaving 12 bases between. The CDR3 sequence is 14 residues long. CDR3 sequence: CASRSTSPNQPQHF. The CDR3 bases are TGTGCCAGCAGAAGCACCAGCCCCAATCAGCCCCAGCATTTT.

This rearrangement joins TRBV29-1 to TRBJ2-2; TRBD1 matches at 7 bases. V lost 0 bases to trimming and J lost 5 bases; unmatched junction nucleotides: 6. CDR1 and CDR2 (germline): SQVTM, ANQGSEA. The CDR3 has 15 amino acids. The CDR3 nucleotides are TGCAGCGTTGAAGATCGGGACAGACGAACCGGGGAGCTGTTTTTT. It translates to CSVEDRDRRTGELFF.

This clonotype was seen a handful of times. The CDR3: CASSGGTKTSTDTQYF. CDR3 in DNA: TGTGCCAGCAGTGGTGGGACAAAAACTAGCACAGATACGCAGTATTTT. The chain uses TRBV2 and TRBJ2-3; D perhaps matches TRBD1 (6 bases). This CDR3 is 16 amino acids long. The germline V gene encodes CDR1 SNHLY and CDR2 FYNNEI. Trimming removed 4 bases from V and 0 bases from J, with 14 bases in between.

This clonotype was observed many times. The DNA of the CDR3 is TGTGCCAGCAGCTGGCGGGCAGATCCGAACAATGAGCAGTTCTTC. Encoded protein: CASSWRADPNNEQFF. The V and J genes are TRBV5-5 and TRBJ2-1; TRBD2 might be the D (5 bases). V shed 3 bases and J shed 5 bases, with 15 bases lying between them. This CDR3 region has 15 residues. Germline V gene sequence: CDR1 SGHKS, CDR2 YYEKEE (reference sequence).

This clonotype was recorded many times. The chain combines TRBV21-1 with TRBJ1-2. TRBV21-1 is a known pseudogene. This CDR3 contains 16 residues. The CDR3 sequence: CASSKDVGVSDYGYTF. In DNA form, the CDR3 reads TGTGCCAGCAGCAAAGACGTCGGGGTGTCAGACTATGGCTACACCTTC.

This chain joins TRBV28 and TRBJ2-7, with D maybe TRBD2 (6 bases). Germline CDR1 MDHEN, CDR2 SYDVKM. The V end lost 6 bases, the J end lost 1 base, and 13 bases lay between the germline ends. This CDR3 spans 14 amino acids. CDR3 loop: CASSPRGFSYEQYF. The DNA for the CDR3 is TGTGCCAGCAGCCCCCGGGGGTTTTCCTACGAGCAGTACTTC.

This clonotype was picked up a small number of times. The V and J genes are TRBV19 and TRBJ1-6, with D tentatively TRBD1 (6 bases). This CDR3 comprises 14 residues. The V end was cut by 8 bases, the J end by 0 bases, with 8 bases between. Per germline, CDR1 LNHDA and CDR2 SQIVND (reference sequence). This CDR3 is CASLDSSYNSPLHF. As DNA, the CDR3 is TGTGCCAGTCTGGACAGCTCCTATAATTCACCCCTCCACTTT.

This clonotype showed up just a few times. This chain connects TRBV3-1 to TRBJ1-1; D possibly corresponds to TRBD1 (5 bases). Trimming pared 2 bases from V and 0 bases from J, leaving 10 bases between. Germline CDR1 reads LGHDT; CDR2 reads YNNKEL (reference sequence). The CDR3 runs 15 residues. Here the CDR3 DNA reads TGTGCCAGCAGCCAAAGGTACAGGATGAACACTGAAGCTTTCTTT. As protein: CASSQRYRMNTEAFF.

This clonotype was seen more than once but under ten times. CDR3 nucleotide sequence: TGTGCCAGCAGCCGGGGACAGGGGTCCTACAATGAGCAGTTCTTC. This codes for CASSRGQGSYNEQFF. The chain links TRBV5-4 to TRBJ2-1; TRBD1 aligns across 10 bases. CDR1 is SGHNT, CDR2 YYREEE, per germline (reference sequence). Trimming took 4 bases from V and 1 from J; bases not matched to a gene: 2. This CDR3 is built from 15 residues.

There are a few counts of this clonotype. The chain employs TRBV6-1 and TRBJ2-3; 8 nucleotides match TRBD2. The CDR3 spans 13 residues. Germline CDR1 reads MNHNS; CDR2 reads SASEGT. After removal of 6 bases from V and 4 bases from J, the junction contained 3 bases not matched to a gene. CDR3 DNA sequence: TGTGCCAGCAGAATTAGCGGGGCAGATACGCAGTATTTT. Translating gives CASRISGADTQYF.

The chain joins TRBV11-3 to TRBJ2-1, with 7 bases matching TRBD1. J was trimmed by 5 bases and V by 1 base; bases with no gene match: 5. This CDR3 comprises 15 residues. CDR1 is SGHNT, CDR2 YENEEA, per germline. The CDR3 DNA is TGTGCCAGCAGCTTAGGATCTCAGGGGGACAATGAGCAGTTCTTC. Protein: CASSLGSQGDNEQFF.

This clonotype was observed many times. The chain combines TRBV2 with TRBJ2-2; 9 nucleotides align to TRBD1. CDR3 length: 15 amino acids. The junction had 7 bases not matched to a gene; V was cut back by 7 bases and J by 4 bases. In germline, CDR1 is SNHLY, CDR2 FYNNEI. The CDR3 nucleotides are TGTGCCAGCACTTTAAGGACAGGGGCCACCGGGGAGCTGTTTTTT. Translated, it gives CASTLRTGATGELFF. The variable domain in full, with the rest retrieved from reference TRBV2 and TRBJ2-2, is EPEVTQTPSHQVTQMGQEVILRCVPISNHLYFYWYRQILGQKVEFLVSFYNNEISEKSEIFDDQFSVERPDGSNFTLKIRSTKLEDSAMYFCASTLRTGATGELFFGEGSRLTVL.